This entry lists 20 T cell receptor beta chains sequenced from one sample in a study of control samples from healthy donors and cancer patients. The assay was immunoSEQ multiplex PCR, and TCRdb's table has in-frame clones only and misses some. This table has roughly 59,000 clones, approximately 92% appearing once. Sequencing was performed on PBMCs. The receptors shown here come from a man between 40 and 49 years old with colorectal cancer.

V gene TRBV19 combines with J gene TRBJ1-1; 7 bases line up with TRBD1. Germline V lookup: CDR1 LNHDA, CDR2 SQIVND (reference sequence). Trimming took 4 bases from V and 1 from J; bases not matched to a gene: 3. The CDR3 runs to 14 residues. The CDR3 loop reads CASSTGGKNTEAFF. The CDR3 DNA reads TGTGCCAGTAGTACAGGGGGGAAGAACACTGAAGCTTTCTTT.

The rearrangement uses TRBV19 and TRBJ2-3; TRBD2 aligns across 9 bases. The CDR3 spans 14 residues. Germline V gives CDR1 LNHDA, CDR2 SQIVND (reference sequence). Unmatched junction bases numbered 6, after V lost 5 bases and J lost 6 bases. The CDR3: CASSSRGGKDTQYF. Written as DNA, the CDR3 is TGTGCCAGTAGTTCGCGGGGGGGCAAGGATACGCAGTATTTT.

Only one count was recorded for this clone. The V call is TRBV7-3, the J call TRBJ1-1; 7 bases align to TRBD1. The V gene's germline CDR1 is SGHTA and CDR2 FQGTGA. J lost 7 bases, V lost 2 bases, and 4 bases had no gene match. This CDR3 has 13 amino acids. In DNA, the CDR3 is TGTGCCAGCAGCTTAGGGACAGAAAATGAAGCTTTCTTT. As protein: CASSLGTENEAFF.

The chain uses TRBV27 and TRBJ1-2; D gene unclear. Trimming pared 6 bases from V and 4 bases from J, leaving 21 bases between. Germline CDR1 is MNHEY and CDR2 is SMNVEV (reference sequence). This CDR3 comprises 16 residues. The CDR3 here is CASSPLDDTYSYGYTF. The CDR3 DNA follows: TGTGCCAGCAGCCCACTGGATGATACCTATAGCTATGGCTACACCTTC.

As regards this clone: Other DNA sequences in this sample translate to the same CDR3. This chain joins TRBV6-5 and TRBJ1-1, with D unresolved. V was trimmed by 5 bases and J by 5 bases, leaving 6 bases between them. Looked up from germline, CDR1 is MNHEY and CDR2 is SVGAGI. The CDR3 is 11 residues long. The CDR3: CASSRATEAFF. CDR3 nucleotide sequence: TGTGCCAGCAGTAGGGCAACTGAAGCTTTCTTT.

V gene TRBV2 combines with J gene TRBJ2-7; 10 bases match TRBD2. Germline CDR1 reads SNHLY; CDR2 reads FYNNEI. The CDR3 runs 16 residues. V lost 10 bases to trimming and J lost 0 bases; unmatched junction nucleotides: 12. The CDR3 coding sequence is TGTGCCACCGCGGCTAGCGGGGGCGCCCTCTCCTACGAGCAGTACTTC. Its protein product is CATAASGGALSYEQYF.

On this clone: The same CDR3 also results from other DNA sequences found in this sample. The chain links TRBV27 to TRBJ1-2; TRBD1 is a possible D gene (6 bases). Between the trimmed V and J ends, which lost 5 bases and 5 bases, there was a span of 12 bases. The V gene's germline CDR1 is MNHEY and CDR2 SMNVEV (reference sequence). This CDR3 spans 13 amino acids. CDR3 nucleotides: TGTGCCAGCAGTCTACAGGGAAATTATGGCTACACCTTC. This codes for CASSLQGNYGYTF.

The chain carries TRBV19 and TRBJ1-5, with TRBD1 matching 8 bases. Germline values: CDR1 LNHDA, CDR2 SQIVND (reference sequence). The CDR3 consists of 16 residues. V was pared by 6 bases and J by 0 bases, with 7 bases of the junction left unmatched. CDR3 amino acids: CASSRTGWNSNQPQHF. Written as DNA, the CDR3 is TGTGCCAGTAGCCGGACAGGGTGGAATAGCAATCAGCCCCAGCATTTT.

V and J are TRBV2 and TRBJ2-3, with TRBD2 matching over 8 bases. Germline loops: CDR1 SNHLY, CDR2 FYNNEI. The junction had 7 bases not matched to a gene; V was cut back by 7 bases and J by 4 bases. The CDR3 is 14 residues long. The CDR3 spells CASKSGGPADTQYF. The CDR3 coding sequence is TGTGCCAGCAAGTCGGGGGGGCCTGCAGATACGCAGTATTTT.

The chain uses TRBV11-3 and TRBJ2-1, with 10 bases that match TRBD2. The germline V gene encodes CDR1 SGHNT and CDR2 YENEEA. V was clipped by 1 base and J by 10 bases; unmatched bases: 7. This CDR3 is built from 15 residues. CDR3 bases: TGTGCCAGCAGCTTAGGGAGCGGGGGGGCTAACGAGCAGTTCTTC. As protein: CASSLGSGGANEQFF.

J is TRBJ2-1 and V is TRBV21-1; TRBD2 is taken as the D call from the table, unchecked against the DNA. TRBV21-1 constitutes a pseudogene. This CDR3 region has 17 residues. CDR3 loop: CASSRGTSGGAYNEQFF. DNA for the CDR3: TGTGCCAGCAGCAGAGGGACTAGCGGGGGGGCGTACAATGAGCAGTTCTTC.

This clone was observed a single time. The rearrangement links TRBV19 to TRBJ1-2; no reliable D call. The V gene lost 8 bases and the J gene lost 4 bases, with 20 bases spanning the gap. CDR1 and CDR2 from the germline V gene are LNHDA and SQIVND (reference sequence). This CDR3 spans 15 amino acids. The DNA of the CDR3 is TGTGCCAGTTCTAGCGGGAGGATCGGAGGCTATGGCTACACCTTC. Translated: CASSSGRIGGYGYTF.

This chain links TRBV18 with TRBJ2-3; TRBD2 is a possible D gene (6 bases). V was clipped by 3 bases and J by 0 bases, with 10 bases between them. The CDR3 length is 15 residues. Germline CDR1 reads KGHSH; CDR2 reads LQKENI. CDR3 amino acids: CASSPIGTSTDTQYF. CDR3 coding DNA: TGTGCCAGCTCACCGATCGGGACTAGCACAGATACGCAGTATTTT.

The V call is TRBV7-9, the J call TRBJ1-1, with unresolved D. The CDR3 is 17 amino acids. The germline V and J ends were trimmed by 3 bases and 4 bases, with 21 bases remaining between them. The germline gives CDR1 SEHNR, CDR2 FQNEAQ (reference sequence). CDR3 loop: CASSFSFSSLARTEAFF. The CDR3 DNA sequence: TGTGCCAGCAGCTTCTCCTTCTCTTCACTAGCCCGCACTGAAGCTTTCTTT.

This chain connects TRBV9 to TRBJ1-2, with 9 bases matching TRBD1. Germline V CDR1 and CDR2: SGDLS, YYNGEE. The V segment lost 4 bases and the J segment 8 bases; nucleotides outside the gene matches: 12. The CDR3 has 15 residues. The CDR3 region is CASSSRTGVGRGYTF. CDR3 nucleotide sequence: TGTGCCAGCAGCTCACGGACAGGGGTGGGGCGGGGCTACACCTTC.

J is TRBJ1-1 and V is TRBV6-5; 7 bases line up with TRBD1. This CDR3 has 14 amino acids. Germline V CDR1 and CDR2: MNHEY, SVGAGI. Trimming cost V 5 bases and J 4 bases; bases outside gene matches: 7. As DNA, the CDR3 is TGTGCCAGCAGTAAACAAGACAGGGTCACTGAAGCTTTCTTT. Translating it yields CASSKQDRVTEAFF.

The V and J genes are TRBV4-3 and TRBJ1-5; D is uncertain. CDR1 and CDR2 from the germline V gene are LGHNA and YSLEER. Trimming removed 0 bases at V and 4 bases at J, with 4 bases between. The CDR3 is 13 residues long. CDR3 sequence (DNA): TGCGCCAGCAGCCAAGATAGGAATCAGCCCCAGCATTTT. This translates into CASSQDRNQPQHF.

The chain is built from TRBV4-1 and TRBJ2-2; D gene unclear. Germline CDR1 is MGHRA and CDR2 is YSYEKL. V shed 5 bases and J shed 6 bases, with 7 bases lying between them. CDR3 length: 12 residues. CDR3 sequence: CASSVTPGELFF. CDR3 DNA sequence: TGCGCCAGCAGCGTTACCCCCGGGGAGCTGTTTTTT.

J is TRBJ1-2 and V is TRBV19, with 7 bases matching TRBD1. The ends lost 1 base at V and 3 bases at J; junction bases unmatched: 5. The length of the CDR3 is 15 residues. The germline CDR1 and CDR2 sequences are LNHDA and SQIVND (reference sequence). The CDR3 coding sequence is TGTGCCAGTAGTATAGTGGAGACAGGGCACTATGGCTACACCTTC. It yields the protein CASSIVETGHYGYTF.

The chain couples TRBV7-2 to TRBJ2-5, with unresolved D. Trimming stripped 7 bases from V and 5 bases from J, with 17 bases between. The germline gives CDR1 SGHTA, CDR2 FQGNSA. There are 14 residues in the CDR3. The CDR3 DNA is TGTGCCAGCACTCCGTGGCACGCCCGGGAGACCCAGTACTTC. This sequence encodes CASTPWHARETQYF.